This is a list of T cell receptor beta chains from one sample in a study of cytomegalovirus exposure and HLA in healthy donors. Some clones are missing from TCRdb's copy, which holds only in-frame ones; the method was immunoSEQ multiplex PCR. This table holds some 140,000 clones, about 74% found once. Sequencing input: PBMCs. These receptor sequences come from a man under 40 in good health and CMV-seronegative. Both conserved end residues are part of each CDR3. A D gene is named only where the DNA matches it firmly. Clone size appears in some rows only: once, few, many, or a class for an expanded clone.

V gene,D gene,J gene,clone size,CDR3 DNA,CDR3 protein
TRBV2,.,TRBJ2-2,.,TGTGCCAGCACATACTTTCGTACGAACACCGGGGAGCTGTTTTTT,CASTYFRTNTGELFF
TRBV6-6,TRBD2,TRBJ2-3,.,TGTGCCAGCAGTGACGTGGCGGGAGGGGATACGCAGTATTTT,CASSDVAGGDTQYF
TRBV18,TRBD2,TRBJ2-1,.,TGTGCCAGCTCAACCACTAGCGGGGCCTACAATGAGCAGTTCTTC,CASSTTSGAYNEQFF
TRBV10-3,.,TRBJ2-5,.,TGTGCCATGGCGGCTGAGGGATTGGGAGAGACCCAGTACTTC,CAMAAEGLGETQYF
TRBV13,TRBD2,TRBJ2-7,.,TGTGCCAGCAGCTCGGGACTAGCGGGAGTTTACGAGCAGTACTTC,CASSSGLAGVYEQYF
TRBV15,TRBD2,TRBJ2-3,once,TGTGCCACCAGCAGAGTAGCGGGAGTACCAGATACGCAGTATTTT,CATSRVAGVPDTQYF
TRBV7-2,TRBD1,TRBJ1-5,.,TGTGCCAGCAGCTTAGCTGCGACAGGGATCAATCAGCCCCAGCATTTT,CASSLAATGINQPQHF
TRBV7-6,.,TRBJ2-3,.,TGTGCCAGCAGCTCCCCTATAGGGGTATCGGCAGATACGCAGTATTTT,CASSSPIGVSADTQYF
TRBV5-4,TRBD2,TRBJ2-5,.,TGTGCCAGCAGCCAGACAATGTCCGGGGGGGGTGAGACCCAGTACTTC,CASSQTMSGGGETQYF
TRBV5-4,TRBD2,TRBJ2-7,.,TGTGCCAGCAGCTCCCTGGGGGGGGCTAGACTAGCGGGTTTCTCCTACGAGCAGTACTTC,CASSSLGGARLAGFSYEQYF
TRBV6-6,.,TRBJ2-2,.,TGTGCCAGCAGTCCGCCCATGGCAGGCACCGGGGAGCTGTTTTTT,CASSPPMAGTGELFF
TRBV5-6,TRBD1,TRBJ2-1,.,TGTGCCAGCAGCTTGTTGACAGGGAGCAATGAGCAGTTCTTC,CASSLLTGSNEQFF
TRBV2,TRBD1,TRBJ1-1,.,TGTGCCAGCCAGGGGGGAAACACTGAAGCTTTCTTT,CASQGGNTEAFF
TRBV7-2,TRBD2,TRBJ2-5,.,TGTGCCAGCAGCTTTCCCACTGCGGGAGACTTCGAGACCCAGTACTTC,CASSFPTAGDFETQYF
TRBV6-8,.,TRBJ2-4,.,TGTGCCAGCAGTTATTCCGTCCGGGGACTCGGCGGGCCATTTCTTTATTCCAAAAACATTCAGTACTTC,CASSYSVRGLGGPFLYSKNIQYF